Below are 17 T cell receptor beta chains sequenced from a single sample in a study of T cells in Graves' hyperthyroidism and ophthalmopathy. TCR beta CDR3 regions were amplified from RNA. TCR CDR3 regions were first amplified by RT-PCR with HTBI primers. TCRdb redid the calling of the multiplex PCR reads with MiXCR, one entry per CDR3 protein. Here the sample spans around 430,000 distinct CDR3 sequences, 14% to 15% being singletons. The specimen was blood. These receptors originate from a woman in her 30s with Graves' hyperthyroidism.

This clonotype was counted only a few times. V is TRBV12-3 or TRBV12-4 and J is TRBJ2-1, with 10 nucleotides matching TRBD2. This CDR3 is built from 15 residues. V dropped 2 bases and J dropped 5; count of bases not matched to a gene: 3. CDR3 in amino acids: CASSLSSGSHNEQFF. CDR3 DNA sequence: TGTGCCAGCAGTTTATCTAGCGGGAGCCACAATGAGCAGTTCTTC.

On this clonotype itself: A read error may produce the germline difference seen at one junction end. The gene calls are TRBV5-1 and TRBJ2-3; D might be TRBD1 (6 bases). The length of the CDR3 is 18 residues. CDR1 is SGHRS, CDR2 YFSETQ, per germline. CDR3 sequence (DNA): TGCGCCAGCAGCTTGGAGCCCCAGGGGAGTTTTGGCACAAATACGCAGTATTTT. This translates into CASSLEPQGSFGTNTQYF.

This clonotype was counted at least ten times. This chain uses TRBV6-5 with TRBJ1-1; 8 bases map to TRBD1. The CDR3 length is 15 residues. With V trimmed by 2 bases and J by 3 bases, 5 bases remained unmatched. Germline CDR1 is MNHEY and CDR2 is SVGAGI. In DNA form, the CDR3 reads TGTGCCAGCAGTTACAAGACAGGGGTGTACACTGAAGCTTTCTTT. This codes for CASSYKTGVYTEAFF.

In its sample, this clonotype was seen a few times. V usage is TRBV7-9 and J usage is TRBJ1-2, with TRBD1 matching over 9 bases. Per the germline V gene, CDR1 is SEHNR and CDR2 is FQNEAQ (reference sequence). Losses at the gene ends were 4 bases for V and 7 bases for J; bases not matched to a gene: 16. The CDR3 has 17 residues. CDR3 sequence (DNA): TGTGCCAGCAGCTCCACCGACAGGGGGGGAGGCATTGGTGGCTACACCTTC. It is translated as CASSSTDRGGGIGGYTF.

Notes on this clonotype: A single base separates this from a much larger clone, so it may be a read error. The V and J genes are TRBV15 and TRBJ2-7, with D hard to call. V lost 1 base and J lost 2, with 9 bases in between. The CDR3 has 14 residues. The germline V gene has CDR1 LNHNV and CDR2 YYDKDF (reference sequence). CDR3 nucleotide sequence: TGTGCCACCAGCAGAGTACCGTACACCTACGAGCAGTACTTC. The encoded protein is CATSRVPYTYEQYF.

This clonotype was seen repeatedly, ten times or more. This chain links TRBV7-8 with TRBJ1-4, with a possible D match to TRBD1 (6 bases). The CDR3 is made up of 15 amino acids. Germline loops: CDR1 SGHVS, CDR2 FQNEAQ. Trimming left V 3 bases short and J 4 bases short, with 12 bases between. In nucleotides, the CDR3 is TGTGCCAGCAGCTTCCTCGCGGGACATAATGAAAAACTGTTTTTT. It is translated as CASSFLAGHNEKLFF. The complete variable domain, with remaining parts taken from reference TRBV7-8 and TRBJ1-4, reads GAGVSQSPRYKVAKRGQDVALRCDPISGHVSLFWYQQALGQGPEFLTYFQNEAQLDKSGLPSDRFFAERPEGSVSTLKIQRTQQEDSAVYLCASSFLAGHNEKLFFGSGTQLSVL.

This clonotype appeared many times. The chain has TRBV5-1 and TRBJ2-4; D possibly uses TRBD1 or TRBD2 (5 bases each). Germline V gene data show CDR1 as SGHRS and CDR2 as YFSETQ. V lost 5 bases and J 5 bases, leaving 14 bases between the germline ends. The CDR3 has 14 residues. The CDR3 DNA reads as TGCGCCAGCAGTCCGAGGGGCGGTGAAAACATTCAGTACTTC. Its translation: CASSPRGGENIQYF.

This clonotype was seen at least ten times. V gene TRBV5-1 combines with J gene TRBJ2-3, with D perhaps assigned TRBD1 or TRBD2 (5 bases each). V was cut by 4 bases and J by 5 bases, with 23 bases left in between. This CDR3 has 17 residues. Germline V gives CDR1 SGHRS, CDR2 YFSETQ. The CDR3 protein is CASSPRPDRDGGDTQYF. The CDR3 DNA sequence: TGCGCCAGCAGCCCCAGACCCGACCGGGACGGAGGAGATACGCAGTATTTT.

The J gene is TRBJ1-2, the V gene TRBV4-1; D remains ambiguous. The V gene's germline CDR1 is MGHRA and CDR2 YSYEKL. The CDR3 has 16 amino acids. V shed 0 bases and J shed 0 bases, with 11 bases lying between them. The CDR3 nucleotides are TGCGCCAGCAGCCAAGAACCCGGCGGAGCTAACTATGGCTACACCTTC. Its protein product is CASSQEPGGANYGYTF.

Only a few counts were recorded for this clonotype. This sequence joins TRBV6-1 and TRBJ2-5; no definite D call. V lost 3 bases to trimming and J lost 7 bases, with 15 bases between them. This CDR3 spans 14 amino acids. Germline values: CDR1 MNHNS, CDR2 SASEGT. The CDR3 bases are TGTGCCAGCAGTGAGAGACACCCGACGTGGACCCAGTACTTC. Encoded protein: CASSERHPTWTQYF.

This clonotype was observed a handful of times. The chain employs TRBV19 and TRBJ1-2; perhaps TRBD1 as D (5 bases). The CDR3 sequence is 14 residues long. Looked up from germline, CDR1 is LNHDA and CDR2 is SQIVND (reference sequence). Trimming took off 3 bases at V and 2 bases at J, with 10 bases between the two ends. The CDR3, as DNA: TGTGCCAGTAGTATGGAGGGGATAAACTATGGCTACACCTTC. It is translated as CASSMEGINYGYTF.

Ten or more counts support this clonotype. The chain is built from TRBV5-1 and TRBJ2-1; D perhaps matches TRBD2 (7 bases). The germline gives CDR1 SGHRS, CDR2 YFSETQ. V lost 5 bases and J lost 9, with 12 bases in between. The CDR3 is 12 amino acids. The CDR3 bases are TGCGCCAGCAGTAAGGGAGGGGGTGAGCAGTTCTTC. This translates into CASSKGGGEQFF.

This clonotype was seen ten or more times. V usage is TRBV24-1 and J usage is TRBJ2-1, with D possibly TRBD1 on 6 matching bases. The germline V gene encodes CDR1 KGHDR and CDR2 SFDVKD. The length of the CDR3 is 15 residues. Trimming removed 3 bases from V and 4 bases from J, with 12 bases in between. This CDR3 is CATSDPGTNYNEQFF. The CDR3, as DNA: TGTGCCACCAGTGATCCCGGGACAAATTACAATGAGCAGTTCTTC.

In its sample, this clonotype was seen a few times. J is TRBJ1-4 and V is TRBV3-1; D gene ambiguous. V shed 4 bases and J shed 6 bases, with 12 bases lying between them. The CDR3 is 14 amino acids. Looked up from germline, CDR1 is LGHDT and CDR2 is YNNKEL (reference sequence). The CDR3 nucleotides read TGTGCCAGCAGCCGGGCCCGGGTACATGAAAAACTGTTTTTT. It translates to CASSRARVHEKLFF. The whole variable domain, filled in from reference TRBV3-1 and TRBJ1-4, reads DTAVSQTPKYLVTQMGNDKSIKCEQNLGHDTMYWYKQDSKKFLKIMFSYNNKELIINETVPNRFSPKSPDKAHLNLHINSLELGDSAVYFCASSRARVHEKLFFGSGTQLSVL.

The gene calls are TRBV7-3 and TRBJ1-6; D unclear. The CDR3 runs to 13 residues. The germline V gene has CDR1 SGHTA and CDR2 FQGTGA. V shed 8 bases and J shed 4 bases, with 9 bases lying between them. CDR3 nucleotide sequence: TGTGCCAGCGCCAGAATTTATAATTCACCCCTCCACTTT. It yields the protein CASARIYNSPLHF.

This clonotype was recorded only once. This sequence may be a read error, since a much larger clone differs from it by one base. The gene calls are TRBV2 and TRBJ2-3; D gene ambiguous. The V gene's germline CDR1 is SNHLY and CDR2 FYNNEI. The CDR3 contains 11 residues. The CDR3 DNA is TGTGCCAGCATTGAATGGGATACGCAGTATTTT. Translated: CASIEWDTQYF.

This clonotype was seen at least ten times. CDR3 DNA: TGTGCCAGCAGTCCCCACCCAGCGGAGCGTTACGAGCAGTACTTC. As protein: CASSPHPAERYEQYF. The chain is built from TRBV28 and TRBJ2-7; D perhaps matches TRBD2 (5 bases). Germline CDR1 MDHEN, CDR2 SYDVKM. The CDR3 totals 15 residues. Trimming pared 5 bases from V and 4 bases from J, leaving 18 bases between. Filled out from reference TRBV28 and TRBJ2-7, the complete variable domain reads DVKVTQSSRYLVKRTGEKVFLECVQDMDHENMFWYRQDPGLGLRLIYFSYDVKMKEKGDIPEGYSVSREKKERFSLILESASTNQTSMYLCASSPHPAERYEQYFGPGTRLTVT.